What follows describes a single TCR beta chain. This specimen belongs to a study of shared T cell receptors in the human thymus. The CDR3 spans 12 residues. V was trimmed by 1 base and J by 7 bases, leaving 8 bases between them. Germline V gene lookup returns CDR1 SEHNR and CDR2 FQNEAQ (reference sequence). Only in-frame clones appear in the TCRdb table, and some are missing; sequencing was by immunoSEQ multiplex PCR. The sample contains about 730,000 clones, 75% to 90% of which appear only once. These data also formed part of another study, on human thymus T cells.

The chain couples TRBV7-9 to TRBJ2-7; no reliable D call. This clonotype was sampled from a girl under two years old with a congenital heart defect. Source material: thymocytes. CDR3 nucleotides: TGTGCCAGCAGCTTAGGGCCAATGGAGCAGTACTTC. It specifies CASSLGPMEQYF.